This is a list of T cell receptor beta chains from one sample in a study of shared clonotypes between healthy human individuals. Assay used: immunoSEQ multiplex PCR; TCRdb lists only in-frame clones, some missing. The table lists about 2,200,000 clones, 85% to 95% of them singletons. Sequencing was carried out using naive CD8+ T cells from PBMCs. All receptors derive from a man younger than 30 in good health. Some clones in this sample may be carry-over from other donors' samples. CDR3s include the opening cysteine and the closing phenylalanine or tryptophan. Each record gives: clone size, V gene, D gene, J gene, CDR3 protein, CDR3 DNA. A D gene is named only where the DNA matches it firmly. Only part of the rows carry a size: once, few, many, or a class if the clone is expanded.

clone size: -; V gene: TRBV27; D gene: -; J gene: TRBJ2-7; CDR3 protein: CASSPLTGTRRYEQYF; CDR3 DNA: TGTGCCAGCAGTCCCCTTACCGGGACAAGACGCTACGAGCAGTACTTC
clone size: few; V gene: TRBV4-1; D gene: -; J gene: TRBJ1-1; CDR3 protein: CASSQDRGYTEAFF; CDR3 DNA: TGCGCCAGCAGCCAAGACAGGGGATACACTGAAGCTTTCTTT
clone size: once; V gene: TRBV29-1; D gene: TRBD1; J gene: TRBJ2-7; CDR3 protein: CSVTRDSPLSSYEQYF; CDR3 DNA: TGCAGCGTCACCCGGGACAGTCCTTTGAGCTCCTACGAGCAGTACTTC
clone size: -; V gene: TRBV25-1; D gene: -; J gene: TRBJ2-1; CDR3 protein: CASSELAGPGIEQFF; CDR3 DNA: TGTGCCAGCAGTGAATTGGCCGGTCCGGGGATTGAGCAGTTCTTC
clone size: -; V gene: TRBV25-1; D gene: -; J gene: TRBJ1-1; CDR3 protein: CASSEVGQAFF; CDR3 DNA: TGTGCCAGCAGTGAGGTCGGACAGGCTTTCTTT
clone size: -; V gene: TRBV19; D gene: -; J gene: TRBJ2-7; CDR3 protein: CASSVPGHDEQYF; CDR3 DNA: TGTGCCAGTAGTGTGCCAGGGCACGACGAGCAGTACTTC
clone size: -; V gene: TRBV9; D gene: TRBD1; J gene: TRBJ2-7; CDR3 protein: CASSVKRDGTEAYEQYF; CDR3 DNA: TGTGCCAGCAGCGTAAAACGGGACGGGACAGAAGCCTACGAGCAGTACTTC
clone size: -; V gene: TRBV6-1; D gene: -; J gene: TRBJ2-7; CDR3 protein: CASSETRGGFEQYF; CDR3 DNA: TGTGCCAGCAGTGAAACGAGGGGAGGTTTCGAGCAGTACTTC
clone size: -; V gene: TRBV15; D gene: TRBD2; J gene: TRBJ2-7; CDR3 protein: CATSPSGRAPEQYF; CDR3 DNA: TGTGCCACCAGCCCTAGCGGGAGGGCCCCAGAGCAGTACTTC
clone size: -; V gene: TRBV7-8; D gene: TRBD1; J gene: TRBJ2-7; CDR3 protein: CASSLVLDRVAYEQYF; CDR3 DNA: TGTGCCAGCAGCTTAGTATTGGACAGGGTTGCCTACGAGCAGTACTTC
clone size: -; V gene: TRBV19; D gene: -; J gene: TRBJ2-6; CDR3 protein: CASSMGHFSGANVLTF; CDR3 DNA: TGTGCCAGTAGTATGGGACACTTCTCTGGGGCCAACGTCCTGACTTTC
clone size: -; V gene: TRBV27; D gene: -; J gene: TRBJ1-3; CDR3 protein: CASSLVFGDTIYF; CDR3 DNA: TGTGCCAGCAGTTTAGTCTTTGGGGACACCATATATTTT
clone size: -; V gene: TRBV19; D gene: -; J gene: TRBJ2-7; CDR3 protein: CASSTPSGYEQYF; CDR3 DNA: TGTGCCAGTAGTACTCCCTCTGGTTACGAGCAGTACTTC
clone size: -; V gene: TRBV10-2; D gene: -; J gene: TRBJ2-2; CDR3 protein: CASSPGFTGELFF; CDR3 DNA: TGCGCCAGCAGCCCCGGATTCACCGGGGAGCTGTTTTTT
clone size: -; V gene: TRBV30; D gene: -; J gene: TRBJ2-7; CDR3 protein: CAGLSYGSYEQYF; CDR3 DNA: TGTGCCGGCTTGAGTTACGGCTCCTACGAGCAGTACTTC
clone size: -; V gene: TRBV6-5; D gene: -; J gene: TRBJ1-5; CDR3 protein: CASREGVGGQPQHF; CDR3 DNA: TGTGCCAGCAGGGAGGGGGTCGGAGGTCAGCCCCAGCATTTT
clone size: -; V gene: TRBV7-6; D gene: -; J gene: TRBJ2-2; CDR3 protein: CASSSSARNTGELFF; CDR3 DNA: TGTGCCAGCAGCTCCTCGGCGCGGAACACCGGGGAGCTGTTTTTT
clone size: -; V gene: TRBV9; D gene: -; J gene: TRBJ2-7; CDR3 protein: CASRGPVGDGGYEQYF; CDR3 DNA: TGTGCCAGCAGGGGTCCGGTCGGCGACGGGGGATACGAGCAGTACTTC
clone size: -; V gene: TRBV7-9; D gene: -; J gene: TRBJ2-7; CDR3 protein: CASSLTHGTAHEQYF; CDR3 DNA: TGTGCCAGCAGCTTAACTCACGGGACGGCCCACGAGCAGTACTTC
clone size: -; V gene: TRBV27; D gene: -; J gene: TRBJ2-7; CDR3 protein: CASSFQTGPEQYF; CDR3 DNA: TGTGCCAGCAGTTTCCAAACAGGGCCCGAGCAGTACTTC
clone size: -; V gene: TRBV27; D gene: TRBD1; J gene: TRBJ2-1; CDR3 protein: CASSRTGTGLYNEQFF; CDR3 DNA: TGTGCCAGCAGCAGAACCGGGACAGGGCTCTACAATGAGCAGTTCTTC
clone size: -; V gene: TRBV7-9; D gene: -; J gene: TRBJ2-3; CDR3 protein: CASSLRGEARSF; CDR3 DNA: TGTGCCAGCAGCTTAAGGGGGGAGGCACGAAGTTTT
clone size: -; V gene: TRBV5-4; D gene: TRBD1; J gene: TRBJ2-5; CDR3 protein: CASRRTGGGNLNF; CDR3 DNA: TGTGCCAGCAGAAGGACAGGGGGGGGAAACCTAAACTTC
clone size: -; V gene: TRBV2; D gene: TRBD2; J gene: TRBJ2-1; CDR3 protein: CASSETVASGYNEQFF; CDR3 DNA: TGTGCCAGCAGTGAAACGGTGGCTAGCGGCTACAATGAGCAGTTCTTC
clone size: -; V gene: TRBV10-3; D gene: TRBD2; J gene: TRBJ2-7; CDR3 protein: CAISVAGARYEQYF; CDR3 DNA: TGTGCCATCAGTGTAGCGGGAGCTCGGTACGAGCAGTACTTC
clone size: once; V gene: TRBV9; D gene: -; J gene: TRBJ1-2; CDR3 protein: CASSDMTLLGYTF; CDR3 DNA: TGTGCCAGCAGCGACATGACCCTACTCGGCTACACCTTC
clone size: -; V gene: TRBV9; D gene: -; J gene: TRBJ2-3; CDR3 protein: CASSPGNTDTQYF; CDR3 DNA: TGTGCCAGCAGCCCCGGGAACACAGATACGCAGTATTTT